These 26 T cell receptor beta chains were all obtained from the same sample, sequenced in a study of cytomegalovirus exposure and HLA in healthy donors. With 60 Vbeta and 13 Jbeta primers, the PCR was carried out. The assay was immunoSEQ multiplex PCR, and TCRdb's table has in-frame clones only and misses some. The sample yields about 110,000 clones, 80% to 90% seen once. The sample consisted of PBMCs. The receptors were sampled from a middle-aged man in good health and CMV-seronegative.

The chain couples TRBV2 to TRBJ2-1; TRBD1 matches 9 bases. CDR3 length: 14 residues. The germline V gene encodes CDR1 SNHLY and CDR2 FYNNEI. The CDR3 region has the DNA TGTGGAGCAGGGACTGGACAGGGGTTCAATGAGCAGTTCTTC. Protein: CGAGTGQGFNEQFF. The full variable domain, its missing parts supplied by reference TRBV2 and TRBJ2-1, is EPEVTQTPSHQVTQMGQEVILRCVPISNHLYFYWYRQILGQKVEFLVSFYNNEISEKSEIFDDQFSVERPDGSNFTLKIRSTKLEDSAMYFCGAGTGQGFNEQFFGPGTRLTVL.

The chain links TRBV15 to TRBJ2-5, with D perhaps matching TRBD1 (6 bases). The germline V and J ends were trimmed by 2 bases and 4 bases, with 17 bases remaining between them. Germline assignment: CDR1 LNHNV and CDR2 YYDKDF (reference sequence). The CDR3 spans 16 residues. This CDR3 is CATSRQTGTSGETQYF. The CDR3 nucleotides read TGTGCCACCAGCAGACAGACAGGAACTAGTGGAGAGACCCAGTACTTC.

This clone was seen a handful of times. The chain links TRBV2 to TRBJ2-7; possible D gene TRBD1, 5 bases. V shed 6 bases and J shed 5 bases, with 17 bases lying between them. Germline V gene data show CDR1 as SNHLY and CDR2 as FYNNEI. This CDR3 spans 14 amino acids. The CDR3 is CASRGLSGRNEQYV. CDR3 bases: TGTGCCAGCAGGGGCCTATCAGGGCGGAACGAGCAGTACGTC.

The chain uses TRBV5-6 and TRBJ1-1; maybe TRBD1 (6 bases). Germline CDR1 is SGHDT and CDR2 is YYEEEE. The V end lost 5 bases, the J end lost 5 bases, and 10 bases lay between the germline ends. The CDR3 has 12 residues. The CDR3 coding sequence is TGTGCCAGCAGTATCAGGGGAACTGAAGCTTTCTTT. This encodes CASSIRGTEAFF. The variable domain in full, with the rest retrieved from reference TRBV5-6 and TRBJ1-1, is DAGVTQSPTHLIKTRGQQVTLRCSPKSGHDTVSWYQQALGQGPQFIFQYYEEEERQRGNFPDRFSGHQFPNYSSELNVNALLLGDSALYLCASSIRGTEAFFGQGTRLTVV.

J is TRBJ2-2 and V is TRBV11-2; TRBD1 matches at 9 bases. With 5 bases clipped from V and 4 bases from J, the junction kept 11 bases outside the gene matches. CDR3 length equals 17 residues. Germline V gene lookup returns CDR1 SGHAT and CDR2 FQNNGV. The CDR3 sequence: CASSTRLGQGSTGELFF. CDR3 nucleotides: TGTGCCAGCAGCACGAGATTAGGACAGGGGAGCACCGGGGAGCTGTTTTTT. The whole variable domain, remainder taken from reference TRBV11-2 and TRBJ2-2, is EAGVAQSPRYKIIEKRQSVAFWCNPISGHATLYWYQQILGQGPKLLIQFQNNGVVDDSQLPKDRFSAERLKGVDSTLKIQPAKLEDSAVYLCASSTRLGQGSTGELFFGEGSRLTVL.

This CDR3 is CASSLSGAERFIQYF. CDR3 DNA sequence: TGTGCCAGCAGCTTAAGCGGGGCCGAGAGGTTCATTCAGTACTTC. This sequence joins TRBV7-2 and TRBJ2-4, with 7 bases aligning to TRBD2. Germline CDR1 is SGHTA and CDR2 is FQGNSA. Unmatched junction bases numbered 10, after V lost 2 bases and J lost 9 bases. The CDR3 contains 15 residues.

The chain couples TRBV5-1 to TRBJ2-1; D unclear. There are 13 residues in the CDR3. Per germline, CDR1 SGHRS and CDR2 YFSETQ. Between the trimmed V and J ends, which lost 1 base and 5 bases, there was a span of 7 bases. The CDR3 DNA reads TGCGCCAGCAGCTTGTTGGCAGACAATGAGCAGTTCTTC. Residues: CASSLLADNEQFF.

The chain carries TRBV4-1 and TRBJ1-6; D remains unclear. V lost 4 bases to trimming and J lost 7 bases, with 17 bases between them. Germline V lookup: CDR1 MGHRA, CDR2 YSYEKL. The CDR3 runs 16 residues. CDR3 amino acids: CASSPPVGLANSPLHF. CDR3 in DNA: TGCGCCAGCAGCCCCCCCGTGGGCCTCGCGAATTCACCCCTCCACTTT.

The rearrangement links TRBV7-9 to TRBJ1-1; D might be TRBD1 (6 bases). In germline, CDR1 is SEHNR, CDR2 FQNEAQ (reference sequence). Trimming removed 1 base at V and 4 bases at J, with 10 bases between. This CDR3 is 14 amino acids long. The CDR3 loop is CASSLGLGGTEAFF. In DNA, the CDR3 is TGTGCCAGCAGCTTAGGATTAGGGGGCACTGAAGCTTTCTTT.

V usage is TRBV10-1 and J usage is TRBJ2-5; the match to TRBD2 covers 7 bases. The CDR3 contains 16 residues. Per germline, CDR1 WNHNN and CDR2 SYGVQD (reference sequence). With 0 bases clipped from V and 1 base from J, the junction kept 5 bases outside the gene matches. This CDR3 reads CASSESGLSAQETQYF. CDR3 coding DNA: TGCGCCAGCAGTGAGTCGGGACTATCGGCCCAAGAGACCCAGTACTTC.

This chain links TRBV6-4 with TRBJ2-2; tentative D call: TRBD1 (6 bases). Trimming pared 8 bases from V and 2 bases from J, leaving 12 bases between. This CDR3 is 14 amino acids long. The V gene's germline CDR1 is MRHNA and CDR2 SNTAGT. The chain's CDR3 is CASQPGHNTGELFF. In nucleotides, the CDR3 is TGTGCCAGCCAGCCGGGACATAACACCGGGGAGCTGTTTTTT.

The CDR3: CASSLGLEAFF. As DNA, the CDR3 is TGTGCCAGCAGCCTAGGCCTAGAGGCTTTCTTT. This chain joins TRBV7-8 and TRBJ1-1; D is ambiguous. Trimming took 5 bases from V and 11 from J, leaving 12 bases between them. The CDR3 length is 11 residues. Germline lookup yields CDR1 SGHVS and CDR2 FQNEAQ.

CDR3 DNA sequence: TGTGCCAGTCGGGCAGGGGGCAATCGAAACTATGGCTACACCTTC. This translates into CASRAGGNRNYGYTF. This chain links TRBV27 with TRBJ1-2, with TRBD1 matching 8 bases. With V trimmed by 9 bases and J by 2 bases, 11 bases remained unmatched. The CDR3 consists of 15 residues. Germline V CDR1 and CDR2: MNHEY, SMNVEV (reference sequence).

The chain couples TRBV19 to TRBJ2-1; D perhaps matches TRBD1 (6 bases). The CDR3 runs to 16 residues. Germline CDR1 and CDR2: LNHDA and SQIVND (reference sequence). V dropped 3 bases and J dropped 4 bases, with 16 bases sitting between them. The CDR3 DNA follows: TGTGCCAGTAGTATTGGACAGACAAGAGGGTACAATGAGCAGTTCTTC. Translated: CASSIGQTRGYNEQFF.

V usage is TRBV5-6 and J usage is TRBJ1-4; weak D call: TRBD1 (6 bases). The germline V gene encodes CDR1 SGHDT and CDR2 YYEEEE. The CDR3 totals 14 residues. Trimming left V 1 base short and J 4 bases short, with 8 bases between. The CDR3 loop reads CASSLWGLNEKLFF. The CDR3 DNA reads TGTGCCAGCAGCTTGTGGGGGCTTAATGAAAAACTGTTTTTT.

This clone was counted a few times. The chain combines TRBV6-5 with TRBJ2-7, with 8 bases aligning to TRBD2. This CDR3 contains 13 residues. Germline-derived CDR1 and CDR2 are MNHEY and SVGAGI. Unmatched junction bases numbered 6, after V lost 8 bases and J lost 3 bases. DNA for the CDR3: TGTGCCAGCTCGAAGACTAGCGACTACGAGCAGTACGTC. It yields the protein CASSKTSDYEQYV.

V usage is TRBV12-5 and J usage is TRBJ1-6, with D hard to call. Between the trimmed V and J ends, which lost 7 bases and 7 bases, there was a span of 11 bases. The CDR3 loop spans 13 amino acids. From germline, CDR1 is LGHNT and CDR2 FRNRAP. CDR3 amino acids: CASADSGNSPLHF. DNA of the CDR3: TGTGCTAGTGCAGACTCGGGGAATTCACCCCTCCACTTT. Full variable domain (rest looked up from reference TRBV12-5 and TRBJ1-6): DARVTQTPRHKVTEMGQEVTMRCQPILGHNTVFWYRQTMMQGLELLAYFRNRAPLDDSGMPKDRFSAEMPDATLATLKIQPSEPRDSAVYFCASADSGNSPLHFGNGTRLTVT.

The chain is built from TRBV19 and TRBJ2-3, with 9 bases lining up with TRBD2. This CDR3 has 17 residues. The germline V gene has CDR1 LNHDA and CDR2 SQIVND (reference sequence). The J segment lost 6 bases and the V segment lost 1 base, leaving 11 bases of the junction unmatched. The CDR3 spells CASSIASGGLGSDTQYF. The CDR3 DNA sequence: TGTGCCAGTAGTATAGCCAGCGGGGGGCTAGGGTCGGATACGCAGTATTTT.

The V call is TRBV7-9, the J call TRBJ2-1; 11 nucleotides agree with TRBD2. Trimming cost V 2 bases and J 9 bases; bases outside gene matches: 9. CDR3 length: 16 amino acids. CDR1 SEHNR and CDR2 FQNEAQ come from the germline V gene (reference sequence). The DNA for the CDR3 is TGTGCCAGCAGCTTAAGAGCTAGCGGGGGGCCTGGTGAGCAGTTCTTC. Its protein product is CASSLRASGGPGEQFF.

The CDR3 here is CASSYKGQENQPQHF. The CDR3 DNA reads TGTGCCAGCAGTTACAAGGGACAGGAGAATCAGCCCCAGCATTTT. The J gene is TRBJ1-5, the V gene TRBV6-6; 8 nucleotides line up with TRBD1. Germline trimming cut 2 bases from V and 4 bases from J; bases unmatched to any gene: 4. This CDR3 is 15 amino acids long. In germline, CDR1 is MNHNY, CDR2 SVGAGI (reference sequence).

The V gene is TRBV27, the J gene TRBJ2-1; 9 nucleotides align to TRBD2. This CDR3 is 15 amino acids long. V lost 2 bases, J lost 5 bases, and 4 bases stayed unmatched. Germline V gives CDR1 MNHEY, CDR2 SMNVEV (reference sequence). This CDR3 is CASSLIAGDDNEQFF. The CDR3 DNA reads TGTGCCAGCAGTTTAATAGCGGGGGATGACAATGAGCAGTTCTTC.

The DNA of the CDR3 is TGCAGCGTGGAGGGACAGGGGAGTAGGAACTATGGCTACACCTTC. Translation gives CSVEGQGSRNYGYTF. The chain couples TRBV29-1 to TRBJ1-2; TRBD1 matches 10 bases. CDR1 is SQVTM, CDR2 ANQGSEA, per germline. The length of the CDR3 is 15 residues. Trimming removed 6 bases from V and 2 bases from J; junction bases left unmatched: 9. Together with reference TRBV29-1 and TRBJ1-2, the CDR3 gives the full variable domain: SAVISQKPSRDICQRGTSLTIQCQVDSQVTMMFWYRQQPGQSLTLIATANQGSEATYESGFVIDKFPISRPNLTFSTLTVSNMSPEDSSIYLCSVEGQGSRNYGYTFGSGTRLTVV.

A note on this clone: The junction departs from the called germline gene at one end, perhaps through a read error. Other DNA sequences in this specimen translate into the identical CDR3. The chain joins TRBV5-6 to TRBJ2-3, with D perhaps TRBD2 (6 bases). This CDR3 is 13 amino acids long. CDR1 is SGHDT, CDR2 YYEEEE, per germline. The CDR3 DNA is TGTGCCAGCAGTTTGGCGGGGACAGATACGCAGTATTTT. It codes for CASSLAGTDTQYF.

The chain recombines TRBV7-8 with TRBJ1-4; D not resolved. This CDR3 comprises 14 residues. Germline CDR1 SGHVS, CDR2 FQNEAQ. Trimming shortened V by 0 bases and J by 8 bases, and 10 bases separated the two germline ends. The CDR3 coding sequence is TGTGCCAGCAGCTTAGCCGGGATGGGAGAAAAACTGTTTTTT. Its translation is CASSLAGMGEKLFF.

The rearrangement uses TRBV10-3 and TRBJ1-1, with 7 nucleotides matching TRBD1. The V segment lost 4 bases and the J segment 5 bases; nucleotides outside the gene matches: 7. From germline, CDR1 is ENHRY and CDR2 SYGVKD. The CDR3 covers 14 residues. The CDR3 here is CAISGGTANTEAFF. For the CDR3, the DNA is TGTGCCATCAGTGGGGGGACAGCTAATACTGAAGCTTTCTTT.

The rearrangement links TRBV11-2 to TRBJ2-1; 12 bases agree with TRBD2. Germline values: CDR1 SGHAT, CDR2 FQNNGV. The CDR3 totals 16 residues. V lost 5 bases and J lost 7; bases outside the gene matches: 9. This CDR3 reads CASSPRTTSGGNEQFF. DNA for the CDR3: TGTGCCAGCAGCCCCCGCACGACTAGCGGGGGTAATGAGCAGTTCTTC.